The rows below give T cell receptor beta chains drawn from one sample of a study of blood T cell repertoires in COVID-19. Libraries were prepared by immunoSEQ multiplex PCR; TCRdb keeps only in-frame clonotypes and omits some of them. The table records roughly 90,000 clones, roughly 80% of them present only once. Material for sequencing was peripheral blood. The receptor source for this set is a woman of 80 years or more with active or convalescent COVID-19. Each CDR3 is given with its conserved first and last residue. A D gene is named only where the DNA matches it firmly. The size field is filled for only some rows; it gives once, few, many or a size class.

d_call | clone_size | j_call | v_call | cdr3_nt | cdr3_aa
TRBD1 | once | TRBJ1-2 | TRBV6-5 | TGTGCCAGCAACAGACAGGGGGGGAGGTATGGCTACACCTTC | CASNRQGGRYGYTF
. | few | TRBJ1-2 | TRBV10-3 | TGTGCCATCAGTGAGTCCCGTGACTATGGCTACACCTTC | CAISESRDYGYTF
. | . | TRBJ2-7 | TRBV7-8 | TGTGCCAGCAGCTCACCACTCTCCTACGAGCAGTACTTC | CASSSPLSYEQYF
. | . | TRBJ2-3 | TRBV12-3/TRBV12-4 | TGTGCCAGCAGCTACGGTGGCCGCGGTACGCAGTATTTT | CASSYGGRGTQYF
TRBD2 | . | TRBJ2-1 | TRBV19 | TGTGCCAGTAGTCCCCCCGGACTAGCGGGAGTCTATGAGCAGTTCTTC | CASSPPGLAGVYEQFF
TRBD1 | . | TRBJ1-2 | TRBV12-3/TRBV12-4 | TGTGCCAGCAGTTACGGACAGGGGTATGGCTACACCTTC | CASSYGQGYGYTF
TRBD2 | once | TRBJ2-7 | TRBV28 | TGTGCCAGCAGTCTCCCATCCGGGACTAGCGGCTCCTACGAGCAGTACTTC | CASSLPSGTSGSYEQYF
TRBD1 | . | TRBJ1-4 | TRBV28 | TGTGCCAGCAAAGGGGGCGAAGCAACTAATGAAAAACTGTTTTTT | CASKGGEATNEKLFF
. | . | TRBJ1-2 | TRBV30 | TGTGCCTGGAAAAGGGGTCCGGGGACTGAGGGCTACACCTTC | CAWKRGPGTEGYTF
TRBD1 | . | TRBJ1-5 | TRBV19 | TGTGCCAGTAGTCCTGGGACAGCTAGCAATCAGCCCCAGCATTTT | CASSPGTASNQPQHF
. | few | TRBJ1-1 | TRBV5-8 | TGTGCCAGCAGCTTGGTTCGGGATATCTTT | CASSLVRDIF
TRBD1 | . | TRBJ2-1 | TRBV29-1 | TGCAGCGCCACACCTCTACAGGGGGCGGGAAATGAGCAGTTCTTC | CSATPLQGAGNEQFF
TRBD1 | . | TRBJ1-2 | TRBV6-2/TRBV6-3 | TGTGCCAGCAGTTACGGGGGACAGGAGACTAACTATGGCTACACCTTC | CASSYGGQETNYGYTF
. | . | TRBJ1-4 | TRBV4-2 | TGTGCCAGCAGCCAAGATCGGACAGTTAATGAAAAACTGTTTTTT | CASSQDRTVNEKLFF
TRBD1 | . | TRBJ2-7 | TRBV5-8 | TGTGCCAGCAGCTTAGGACAGGGAGTTTCCGAGCAGTACTTC | CASSLGQGVSEQYF
. | few | TRBJ1-1 | TRBV20-1 | TGCAGTGCGCCAGGTGGCACTGAAGCTTTCTTT | CSAPGGTEAFF
. | . | TRBJ1-2 | TRBV2 | TGTGCCAGCAGTGACGGCAGACTACCCGGCTACACCTTC | CASSDGRLPGYTF
TRBD1 | . | TRBJ1-3 | TRBV19 | TGTGCCAGCCACTGGGGGGACAGGTCTGGAAACACCATATATTTT | CASHWGDRSGNTIYF
. | . | TRBJ1-5 | TRBV19 | TGTGCCAGCTCCGGACAAGTAAATCAGCCCCAGCATTTT | CASSGQVNQPQHF
. | . | TRBJ2-6 | TRBV28 | TGTGCCAGCAGTTTTATCAGGGGTGCCAACGTCCTGACTTTC | CASSFIRGANVLTF
. | . | TRBJ1-3 | TRBV30 | TGTGCCTGGAGTGGCGGTAGCGTAGGGACTGGAAACACCATATATTTT | CAWSGGSVGTGNTIYF
TRBD2 | . | TRBJ2-3 | TRBV7-8 | TGTGCCAGCAGCTCCCGCCCCTCTAGCGGGGGGGAATCAGATACGCAGTATTTT | CASSSRPSSGGESDTQYF
. | few | TRBJ1-2 | TRBV19 | TGTGCCAGTAGTATGGCAGGGGATTATGGCTACACCTTC | CASSMAGDYGYTF
. | . | TRBJ2-7 | TRBV15 | TGTGCCACCAGCAGAGATACAACCTCCTACGAGCAGTACTTC | CATSRDTTSYEQYF
. | . | TRBJ1-1 | TRBV7-9 | TGTGCCAGCAGCTCCAGGGGAATGAACACTGAAGCTTTCTTT | CASSSRGMNTEAFF
. | . | TRBJ2-2 | TRBV18 | TGTGCCAGCTCACCTATTTCGGGGATCAACACCGGGGAGCTGTTTTTT | CASSPISGINTGELFF
. | . | TRBJ1-5 | TRBV5-3 | TGTGCCAGAAGCTTTTGTTTCACGGGTCAGCCCCAGCATTTT | CARSFCFTGQPQHF
. | once | TRBJ1-1 | TRBV7-2 | TGTGCCACCCGGAAAGGTCCGGGGGGCGGTGAAGCTTTCTTT | CATRKGPGGGEAFF
. | . | TRBJ1-1 | TRBV2 | TGTGCCAGCAATGTGGAAGGGACTTTGAACACTGAAGCTTTCTTT | CASNVEGTLNTEAFF
. | . | TRBJ1-1 | TRBV3-1/TRBV3-2 | TGTGCCAGCAGCCAAGGGTACGCAGGGAACACTGAAGCTTTCTTT | CASSQGYAGNTEAFF
. | . | TRBJ1-6 | TRBV3-1/TRBV3-2 | TGTGCCAGCAGCCAAGATCTGACAGGACTCTCACCCCTCCACTTT | CASSQDLTGLSPLHF
TRBD1 | . | TRBJ1-2 | TRBV5-6 | TGTGCCAGCAGGGGTCGGACAGGGGGAAACTATGGCTACACCTTC | CASRGRTGGNYGYTF
. | . | TRBJ1-2 | TRBV5-4 | TGTGCCAGCAGCCTAGTGGGGGGGGGCTATGGCTACACCTTC | CASSLVGGGYGYTF
TRBD1 | once | TRBJ1-4 | TRBV7-9 | TGTGCCAGCAGCTCACAGGGGGGCACTAATGAAAAACTGTTTTTT | CASSSQGGTNEKLFF
TRBD1 | few | TRBJ1-1 | TRBV7-2 | TGTGCCAGCAGCTCAGGGGGTGGCTGGGGAGATATGAACACTGAAGCTTTCTTT | CASSSGGGWGDMNTEAFF
TRBD1 | . | TRBJ2-7 | TRBV19 | TGTGCCAGTAGGGGACAGGGCACCTACGAGCAGTACTTC | CASRGQGTYEQYF
. | . | TRBJ1-4 | TRBV12-3/TRBV12-4 | TGTGCCAGCAGTTTGGACATCGAAAAACTGTTTTTT | CASSLDIEKLFF